This is a list of T cell receptor beta chains from one sample in a study of persistence of HIV-infected CD4 T cells. Antigens of these TCRs are unknown. Assay used: immunoSEQ multiplex PCR; TCRdb lists only in-frame clones, some missing. The sample has tens of thousands of clones, approximately 80% seen once. The input for sequencing was CD4+ T cells sorted from PBMCs after roughly 18-hour stimulation, taken from a patient who received antiretroviral therapy. The source of these receptors is an adult man with HIV who was CMV-seropositive. Both conserved end residues are part of each CDR3. A D gene is named only where the DNA matches it firmly. Some rows mark clone size as missing; the rest say once, few, many or name a class of expanded clone.

V gene: TRBV5-1; J gene: TRBJ2-1; clone size: .; D gene: .; CDR3 length: 15; CDR3 protein: CASSLGGKSYNEQFF; CDR3 DNA: TGCGCCAGCAGCTTGGGTGGCAAATCCTACAATGAGCAGTTCTTC
V gene: TRBV5-1; J gene: TRBJ2-1; clone size: .; D gene: .; CDR3 length: 14; CDR3 protein: CASSLGGDYNEQFF; CDR3 DNA: TGCGCCAGCAGCTTGGGAGGGGACTACAATGAGCAGTTCTTC
V gene: TRBV6-6; J gene: TRBJ2-7; clone size: .; D gene: .; CDR3 length: 14; CDR3 protein: CATTPRDGTYEQYF; CDR3 DNA: TGTGCCACTACACCCCGGGACGGAACCTACGAGCAGTACTTC
V gene: TRBV27; J gene: TRBJ1-1; clone size: .; D gene: TRBD1; CDR3 length: 15; CDR3 protein: CASSFGDRGNTEAFF; CDR3 DNA: TGTGCCAGCAGTTTTGGGGACAGGGGGAACACTGAAGCTTTCTTT
V gene: TRBV11-3; J gene: TRBJ2-3; clone size: .; D gene: .; CDR3 length: 13; CDR3 protein: CASSFHGTDTQYF; CDR3 DNA: TGTGCCAGCAGCTTTCACGGCACAGATACGCAGTATTTT
V gene: TRBV27; J gene: TRBJ2-7; clone size: .; D gene: TRBD1; CDR3 length: 14; CDR3 protein: CASSIGQGSNEQYF; CDR3 DNA: TGTGCCAGCAGTATCGGACAGGGCTCGAACGAGCAGTACTTC
V gene: TRBV5-1; J gene: TRBJ2-7; clone size: .; D gene: .; CDR3 length: 14; CDR3 protein: CASSLEAGDHEQYF; CDR3 DNA: TGCGCCAGCAGCTTGGAGGCAGGGGACCACGAGCAGTACTTC
V gene: TRBV6-2/TRBV6-3; J gene: TRBJ2-6; clone size: .; D gene: .; CDR3 length: 16; CDR3 protein: CASSYSIFTGANVLTF; CDR3 DNA: TGTGCCAGCAGTTACTCGATATTTACCGGGGCCAACGTCCTGACTTTC
V gene: TRBV6-5; J gene: TRBJ2-5; clone size: .; D gene: .; CDR3 length: 15; CDR3 protein: CASSYSNWGGETQYF; CDR3 DNA: TGTGCCAGCAGTTACTCGAATTGGGGTGGGGAGACCCAGTACTTC
V gene: TRBV14; J gene: TRBJ1-2; clone size: medium-sized; D gene: .; CDR3 length: 17; CDR3 protein: CASSQDRGRDWISGYTF; CDR3 DNA: TGTGCCAGCAGCCAAGATCGGGGCAGGGATTGGATCTCTGGCTACACCTTC
V gene: TRBV30; J gene: TRBJ2-1; clone size: .; D gene: TRBD2; CDR3 length: 16; CDR3 protein: CAWSVQGLAFLNEQFF; CDR3 DNA: TGTGCCTGGAGTGTACAGGGACTAGCTTTCCTCAATGAGCAGTTCTTC
V gene: TRBV6-1; J gene: TRBJ1-2; clone size: .; D gene: .; CDR3 length: 13; CDR3 protein: CASSEVTYYGYTF; CDR3 DNA: TGTGCCAGCAGTGAAGTTACTTACTATGGCTACACCTTC
V gene: TRBV10-3; J gene: TRBJ2-5; clone size: .; D gene: TRBD1; CDR3 length: 11; CDR3 protein: CATGDRLVQYF; CDR3 DNA: TGTGCCACCGGGGACAGGTTGGTCCAGTACTTC
V gene: TRBV30; J gene: TRBJ1-6; clone size: .; D gene: .; CDR3 length: 16; CDR3 protein: CAWSVPGSSYNSPLHF; CDR3 DNA: TGTGCCTGGAGTGTACCGGGGAGCTCCTATAATTCACCCCTCCACTTT
V gene: TRBV5-6; J gene: TRBJ2-6; clone size: .; D gene: .; CDR3 length: 15; CDR3 protein: CASSLITVGANVLTF; CDR3 DNA: TGTGCCAGCAGCTTGATAACAGTCGGGGCCAACGTCCTGACTTTC
V gene: TRBV19; J gene: TRBJ1-3; clone size: few; D gene: .; CDR3 length: 15; CDR3 protein: CASSRGGLSGNTIYF; CDR3 DNA: TGTGCCAGTAGTCGGGGAGGCCTCTCTGGAAACACCATATATTTT
V gene: TRBV2; J gene: TRBJ1-5; clone size: .; D gene: .; CDR3 length: 15; CDR3 protein: CASSASPNGNQPQHF; CDR3 DNA: TGTGCCAGCAGTGCTAGCCCAAACGGCAATCAGCCCCAGCATTTT
V gene: TRBV5-4; J gene: TRBJ2-7; clone size: once; D gene: TRBD1; CDR3 length: 16; CDR3 protein: CASSIRSGTGGAEQYF; CDR3 DNA: TGTGCCAGCAGCATACGATCCGGGACAGGGGGCGCCGAGCAGTACTTC
V gene: TRBV30; J gene: TRBJ2-1; clone size: .; D gene: TRBD1; CDR3 length: 12; CDR3 protein: CAWSVSSGTEVF; CDR3 DNA: TGTGCCTGGAGTGTATCCTCAGGGACAGAGGTCTTC
V gene: TRBV3-1/TRBV3-2; J gene: TRBJ2-3; clone size: .; D gene: .; CDR3 length: 15; CDR3 protein: CASSQQAKSTDTQYF; CDR3 DNA: TGTGCCAGCAGCCAACAGGCGAAAAGCACAGATACGCAGTATTTT
V gene: TRBV4-2; J gene: TRBJ2-7; clone size: once; D gene: .; CDR3 length: 16; CDR3 protein: CASSQEWIQGTYEQYF; CDR3 DNA: TGTGCCAGCAGCCAAGAATGGATCCAGGGAACCTACGAGCAGTACTTC
V gene: TRBV7-8; J gene: TRBJ2-7; clone size: .; D gene: .; CDR3 length: 11; CDR3 protein: CASSLYQEQYF; CDR3 DNA: TGTGCCAGCAGCCTTTATCAAGAGCAGTACTTC
V gene: TRBV23-1; J gene: TRBJ2-4; clone size: few; D gene: TRBD1; CDR3 length: 20; CDR3 protein: CASRSRDRGRRVIAKNIQYF; CDR3 DNA: TGCGCCAGCAGGTCCCGGGACAGGGGGCGTAGGGTCATAGCCAAAAACATTCAGTACTTC
V gene: TRBV5-5; J gene: TRBJ1-2; clone size: once; D gene: .; CDR3 length: 15; CDR3 protein: CASSLEAGATHGYTF; CDR3 DNA: TGTGCCAGCAGCTTGGAGGCGGGGGCGACTCATGGCTACACCTTC
V gene: TRBV5-1; J gene: TRBJ1-2; clone size: .; D gene: .; CDR3 length: 13; CDR3 protein: CASSLLGTYGYTF; CDR3 DNA: TGCGCCAGCAGCTTGTTAGGGACCTATGGCTACACCTTC
V gene: TRBV15; J gene: TRBJ1-4; clone size: .; D gene: TRBD1; CDR3 length: 14; CDR3 protein: CATSTGTVNEKLFF; CDR3 DNA: TGTGCCACCAGCACCGGGACAGTTAATGAAAAACTGTTTTTT
V gene: TRBV11-2; J gene: TRBJ1-1; clone size: once; D gene: .; CDR3 length: 14; CDR3 protein: CASSLETGNTEAFF; CDR3 DNA: TGTGCCAGCAGCTTAGAAACGGGGAACACTGAAGCTTTCTTT